This T cell receptor beta chain was profiled in a study of blood T cell repertoires in COVID-19. Study-level background: From T cells, B-cell-depleted T cells, or PBMCs came the material, which was cDNA or gDNA.

The authors' processing: The assay estimated nucleated cells by amplifying reference gene primers. TCRdb's table, derived via immunoSEQ multiplex PCR, lists solely in-frame clones and lacks some. That table is the source of V, J and clone size, and D and trimming were worked out from the DNA. Among a few hundred thousand clones listed, roughly 85% were seen once. The CDR3 is 15 residues long. Germline assignment: CDR1 MGHDK and CDR2 SYGVNS. V was clipped by 1 base and J by 7 bases, with 16 bases between them. The receptor was derived from a middle-aged woman with acute COVID-19. The rearrangement uses TRBV25-1 and TRBJ1-2, with D perhaps matching TRBD1 (6 bases). The sample comprised PBMCs or T cells enriched from blood (not recorded which). The CDR3 bases are TGTGCCAGCAGTGAATTAACAGGGAGATTGAGTGGCTACACCTTC. It yields the protein CASSELTGRLSGYTF.